What follows are 8 T cell receptor beta chains derived from one specimen sequenced in a study of blood T cell repertoires in COVID-19 (dated by TCRdb to 2020 to 2022). The receptor library was made with the immunoSEQ multiplex PCR assay. TCRdb holds this immuneACCESS table with in-frame rearrangements only. Some clones are missing; in checked studies, unresolved V genes explain under half, and the rest has no known cause. For this sample the table gives 450,000 or so clones, of which 75% to 90% were detected only once. The top ten clones comprise about 1.6% of the sample. Sequencing was performed on peripheral blood. Source of these receptors: a woman in her thirties or forties with COVID-19, enrolled during active disease.

The rearrangement uses TRBV7-9 and TRBJ2-5; 10 nucleotides agree with TRBD2. Unmatched junction bases numbered 4, after V lost 5 bases and J lost 1 base. Germline assignment: CDR1 SEHNR and CDR2 FQNEAQ (reference sequence). This CDR3 spans 15 amino acids. The CDR3 coding sequence is TGTGCCAGCAGCCGTAGCGGGGGGTTCCAAGAGACCCAGTACTTC. It is translated as CASSRSGGFQETQYF.

This chain joins TRBV19 and TRBJ1-5; D perhaps matches TRBD1 (6 bases). Trimming took 9 bases from V and 7 from J, leaving 28 bases between them. The CDR3 sequence is 17 residues long. Germline CDR1 LNHDA, CDR2 SQIVND (reference sequence). Here the CDR3 reads CASTVSQGKFQGQPQHF. Written as DNA, the CDR3 is TGTGCCAGCACAGTCTCACAGGGAAAGTTTCAAGGGCAGCCCCAGCATTTT.

V gene TRBV30 combines with J gene TRBJ2-5; TRBD1 aligns across 8 bases. V lost 2 bases, J lost 1 base, and 3 bases stayed unmatched. From germline, CDR1 is GTSNPN and CDR2 SVGIG (reference sequence). This CDR3 is built from 14 residues. CDR3 loop: CAWSQGALQETQYF. In nucleotides, the CDR3 is TGTGCCTGGAGTCAGGGGGCACTCCAAGAGACCCAGTACTTC. Based on the CDR3 plus reference TRBV30 and TRBJ2-5, the full variable domain is SQTIHQWPATLVQPVGSPLSLECTVEGTSNPNLYWYRQAAGRGLQLLFYSVGIGQISSEVPQNLSASRPQDRQFILSSKKLLLSDSGFYLCAWSQGALQETQYFGPGTRLLVL.

The chain has TRBV19 and TRBJ1-1, with D unclear. The CDR3 is 12 residues long. The germline CDR1 and CDR2 sequences are LNHDA and SQIVND (reference sequence). V lost 1 base and J lost 4, with 4 bases in between. The CDR3 reads CASSIGATEAFF. In DNA, the CDR3 is TGTGCCAGTAGTATAGGAGCCACTGAAGCTTTCTTT.

The chain is built from TRBV12-5 and TRBJ1-1, with 8 bases fitting TRBD1. The V and J ends lost 1 base and 5 bases, in that order; junction bases with no gene match: 6. Germline CDR1 reads LGHNT; CDR2 reads FRNRAP. The CDR3 is made up of 15 amino acids. The DNA of the CDR3 is TGTGCTAGTGGTTTGGACCCAGGGGGCGGGACTGAAGCTTTCTTT. It codes for CASGLDPGGGTEAFF.

This chain connects TRBV4-3 to TRBJ1-2, with 7 bases identical to TRBD1. The CDR3 is made up of 15 amino acids. The germline CDR1 and CDR2 sequences are LGHNA and YSLEER. V trimming: 0 bases; J trimming: 3 bases; junction bases outside the gene matches: 4. CDR3 region: CASSQDKGAYYGYTF. The CDR3 DNA is TGCGCCAGCAGCCAAGATAAGGGGGCGTACTATGGCTACACCTTC.

V and J are TRBV19 and TRBJ1-6, with D possibly being TRBD1 (6 bases). There are 13 residues in the CDR3. Germline loops: CDR1 LNHDA, CDR2 SQIVND (reference sequence). CDR3 sequence reads: CAAGAGTNSPLHF. DNA of the CDR3: TGTGCAGCGGGGGCAGGGACAAATTCACCCCTCCACTTT.

The CDR3 loop reads CASRGPQAEQFF. DNA of the CDR3: TGTGCCAGCCGAGGACCACAGGCTGAGCAGTTCTTC. The rearrangement joins TRBV27 to TRBJ2-1; D might be TRBD1 (5 bases). Per germline, CDR1 MNHEY and CDR2 SMNVEV (reference sequence). This CDR3 spans 12 amino acids. V lost 8 bases, J lost 9 bases, and 14 bases lay in between.